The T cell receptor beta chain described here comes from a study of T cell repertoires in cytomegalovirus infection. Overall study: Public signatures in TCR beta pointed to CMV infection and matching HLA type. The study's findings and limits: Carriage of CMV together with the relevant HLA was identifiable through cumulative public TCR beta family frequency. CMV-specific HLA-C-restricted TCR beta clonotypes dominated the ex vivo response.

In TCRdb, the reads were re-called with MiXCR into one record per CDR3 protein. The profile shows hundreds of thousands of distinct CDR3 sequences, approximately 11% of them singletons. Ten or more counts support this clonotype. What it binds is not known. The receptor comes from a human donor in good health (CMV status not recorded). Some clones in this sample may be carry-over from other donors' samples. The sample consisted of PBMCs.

The CDR3 nucleotides are TGTGCCAGCAGTGACAGAAAGGGAGATACGCAGTATTTT. This gives the protein CASSDRKGDTQYF. This chain connects TRBV6-1 to TRBJ2-3; D remains unclear. CDR3 length: 13 residues. Germline-derived CDR1 and CDR2 are MNHNS and SASEGT. V shed 3 bases and J shed 5 bases, with 9 bases lying between them.